One sample yielded the 19 T cell receptor beta chains listed below, sequenced in a study of CD8+CD57+ T cells in acquired aplastic anemia. Genomic DNA served as template for TCR beta VDJ and CDR3 profiling. TCRdb independently ran MiXCR on the reads; one entry per CDR3 protein. The data contain hundreds of thousands of distinct CDR3 sequences, 55% to 70% of them singletons. The sample taken for sequencing was sorted CD4+, CD8+, or CD8+CD57+ T cells (not recorded which) from PBMCs. Every receptor here comes from a human donor in good health, serving as a control.

V gene TRBV5-5 combines with J gene TRBJ2-6; D uncertain. Per the germline V gene, CDR1 is SGHKS and CDR2 is YYEKEE (reference sequence). This CDR3 is built from 17 residues. The V gene lost 0 bases and the J gene lost 0 bases, with 10 bases spanning the gap. CDR3 coding DNA: TGTGCCAGCAGCTTGGGACCCGTGAGCTCTGGGGCCAACGTCCTGACTTTC. Translation gives CASSLGPVSSGANVLTF.

Worth noting for this clonotype: A much larger clone differs from this one at a single base, so this may be a read error. The rearrangement uses TRBV6-1 and TRBJ1-5, with 11 bases lining up with TRBD1. V dropped 1 base and J dropped 7; count of bases not matched to a gene: 3. Per germline, CDR1 MNHNS and CDR2 SASEGT. The CDR3 is 15 amino acids. CDR3 region: CASSEGTGGIQPQHF. The CDR3 DNA sequence: TGTGCCAGCAGTGAAGGGACAGGGGGCATCCAGCCCCAGCATTTT.

This clonotype appeared once. The chain couples TRBV4-3 to TRBJ2-2; D may be TRBD1 (6 bases). The CDR3 totals 15 residues. Per germline, CDR1 LGHNA and CDR2 YSLEER. The V gene lost 6 bases and the J gene lost 3 bases, with 14 bases spanning the gap. CDR3 sequence: CASRLSGTYTGELFF. CDR3 bases: TGCGCCAGCAGACTATCCGGGACATACACCGGGGAGCTGTTTTTT.

A word on this clonotype: The junction does not match germline at one end; this may be a read error. The chain employs TRBV7-2 and TRBJ1-2; 7 bases line up with TRBD1. Germline lookup yields CDR1 SGHTA and CDR2 FQGNSA. The CDR3 runs to 14 residues. The DNA for the CDR3 is TGTGCCAGCAGCCGGGACAGACACGATAGCGGCTATACCTTC. It encodes CASSRDRHDSGYTF.

The J gene is TRBJ2-7, the V gene TRBV25-1; the D is unclear. The length of the CDR3 is 14 residues. The germline V gene encodes CDR1 MGHDK and CDR2 SYGVNS. V was pared by 5 bases and J by 5 bases, with 16 bases between. CDR3 region: CASSNSGCHDEQYF. In nucleotides, the CDR3 is TGTGCCAGCAGTAACTCTGGATGTCACGACGAGCAGTACTTC.

V and J are TRBV7-2 and TRBJ1-2, with D uncertain. The CDR3 sequence is 13 residues long. Looked up from germline, CDR1 is SGHTA and CDR2 is FQGNSA. The V end was cut by 2 bases, the J end by 9 bases, with 13 bases between. CDR3 residues: CASSLTMTLCYTF. CDR3 bases: TGTGCCAGCAGCTTAACGATGACATTGTGCTACACCTTC.

V gene TRBV29-1 combines with J gene TRBJ2-1; 9 bases fit TRBD1. V was pared by 4 bases and J by 12 bases, with 13 bases of the junction left unmatched. The germline V gene encodes CDR1 SQVTM and CDR2 ANQGSEA. The CDR3 covers 14 residues. CDR3 sequence: CSVGGTGTGDTQFF. CDR3 nucleotide sequence: TGCAGCGTTGGTGGGACAGGGACAGGAGATACGCAGTTCTTC.

The sample holds many counts of this clonotype. The chain combines TRBV5-8 with TRBJ2-1; tentative D call: TRBD1 (6 bases). Between the trimmed V and J ends, which lost 0 bases and 5 bases, there was a span of 21 bases. From germline, CDR1 is SGHTS and CDR2 YDEGEE. The CDR3 spans 18 residues. CDR3 in amino acids: CASSLDTGIDNRDNEQFF. CDR3 coding DNA: TGTGCCAGCAGCTTGGACACAGGGATAGATAACCGAGACAATGAGCAGTTCTTC.

For this clonotype: Mismatch with germline at one junction end may stem from a read error. The chain employs TRBV7-2 and TRBJ2-3; 9 bases are shared with TRBD2. The CDR3 runs to 14 residues. Per germline, CDR1 SGHTA and CDR2 FQGNSA. The CDR3 region has the DNA TGTGCAAGAAGCTCGAGCGGGGGGCCGAATACGAAGTATTTT. Translation: CARSSSGGPNTKYF.

The rearrangement links TRBV24-1 to TRBJ2-1; TRBD2 matches 9 bases. CDR1 KGHDR and CDR2 SFDVKD come from the germline V gene. Unmatched junction bases numbered 7, after V lost 2 bases and J lost 3 bases. This CDR3 is 17 amino acids long. DNA of the CDR3: TGTGCCACCAGTGATTCCCTCGGGACTAGCCGCTACAATGAGCAGTTCTTC. Translation: CATSDSLGTSRYNEQFF.

In its sample, this clonotype was seen a few times. This may stem from a read error, because a much larger clone lies one nucleotide away. V is TRBV7-2 and J is TRBJ1-6, with D possibly TRBD1 on 6 matching bases. The V gene's germline CDR1 is SGHTA and CDR2 FQGNSA. The CDR3 spans 15 residues. CDR3 protein: CASSLAQGHNTPLHF. In DNA, the CDR3 is TGTGCCAGCAGCTTGGCCCAGGGGCATAATACACCCCTCCACTTT.

This clonotype was seen ten or more times. J is TRBJ1-2 and V is TRBV6-5; D unresolved. Germline V gene lookup returns CDR1 MNHEY and CDR2 SVGAGI. The CDR3 has 12 residues. The V gene lost 2 bases and the J gene lost 8 bases, with 9 bases spanning the gap. The CDR3 loop reads CASSYPTRGYTF. The CDR3 DNA reads TGTGCCAGCAGTTACCCAACGCGGGGCTACACCTTC.

This chain uses TRBV6-1 with TRBJ1-6; 9 nucleotides agree with TRBD1. The CDR3 extends over 15 amino acids. The V segment lost 0 bases and the J segment 11 bases; nucleotides outside the gene matches: 5. Per the germline V gene, CDR1 is MNHNS and CDR2 is SASEGT. The CDR3 sequence: CASSEARDRAAPLHF. In nucleotides, the CDR3 is TGTGCCAGCAGTGAAGCTCGGGACAGGGCTGCACCCCTCCACTTT.

This clonotype was picked up many times. The chain combines TRBV19 with TRBJ2-7; tentatively, D is TRBD1 or TRBD2 (5 bases each). CDR1 and CDR2 from the germline V gene are LNHDA and SQIVND (reference sequence). This CDR3 is built from 16 residues. V was cut by 4 bases and J by 2 bases, with 18 bases left in between. The CDR3 DNA sequence: TGTGCCAGTAGTAGACGGCCCGGGACGGAGGCCTACGAGCAGTACTTC. Amino acid sequence: CASSRRPGTEAYEQYF.

This clonotype showed up many times. V usage is TRBV5-1 and J usage is TRBJ2-3; tentatively, D is TRBD1 (6 bases). Germline V gene lookup returns CDR1 SGHRS and CDR2 YFSETQ. V was shortened by 1 base and J by 0 bases, with 9 bases between the two germline ends. This CDR3 contains 15 residues. The DNA for the CDR3 is TGCGCCAGCAGCTTGCCCGGACAGAGCACAGATACGCAGTATTTT. Residues: CASSLPGQSTDTQYF.

The table lists this clonotype with many counts. The rearrangement links TRBV7-9 to TRBJ1-1; 9 bases map to TRBD1. CDR3 length: 18 residues. In germline, CDR1 is SEHNR, CDR2 FQNEAQ (reference sequence). The V gene end was trimmed by 1 base and the J gene end by 0 bases; junction bases not matched to a gene: 9. The CDR3 coding sequence is TGTGCCAGCAGCTTAGGTCGCGGGGGACAGGGAATGAACACTGAAGCTTTCTTT. As protein: CASSLGRGGQGMNTEAFF. The whole variable domain, remainder taken from reference TRBV7-9 and TRBJ1-1, is DTGVSQNPRHKITKRGQNVTFRCDPISEHNRLYWYRQTLGQGPEFLTYFQNEAQLEKSRLLSDRFSAERPKGSFSTLEIQRTEQGDSAMYLCASSLGRGGQGMNTEAFFGQGTRLTVV.

This clonotype was seen once. The chain links TRBV7-2 to TRBJ2-3; no clear D gene. CDR3 length: 13 amino acids. Trimming pared 4 bases from V and 8 bases from J, leaving 13 bases between. Germline V gene sequence: CDR1 SGHTA, CDR2 FQGNSA. The CDR3 loop is CASSSEMGFTQYF. In DNA, the CDR3 is TGTGCCAGCAGCTCCGAGATGGGGTTTACGCAGTATTTT.

The J gene is TRBJ1-1, the V gene TRBV11-3; D ambiguous. Germline V gene lookup returns CDR1 SGHNT and CDR2 YENEEA. Trimming removed 6 bases from V and 5 bases from J, with 13 bases in between. The CDR3 runs 13 residues. As DNA, the CDR3 is TGTGCCAGCAGTTACCGGGATAGGACTGAAGCTTTCTTT. This sequence encodes CASSYRDRTEAFF.

Comments on this clonotype: One junction end does not reproduce the germline sequence, and a read error may be involved. The CDR3 sequence is CASRLAGGPFEQF. As DNA, the CDR3 is TGTGCCAGCAGATTAGCGGGGGGGCCATTTGAGCAGTTC. This sequence joins TRBV14 and TRBJ2-1; 11 bases align to TRBD2. The CDR3 is 13 amino acids. The germline V gene encodes CDR1 SGHDN and CDR2 FVKESK.